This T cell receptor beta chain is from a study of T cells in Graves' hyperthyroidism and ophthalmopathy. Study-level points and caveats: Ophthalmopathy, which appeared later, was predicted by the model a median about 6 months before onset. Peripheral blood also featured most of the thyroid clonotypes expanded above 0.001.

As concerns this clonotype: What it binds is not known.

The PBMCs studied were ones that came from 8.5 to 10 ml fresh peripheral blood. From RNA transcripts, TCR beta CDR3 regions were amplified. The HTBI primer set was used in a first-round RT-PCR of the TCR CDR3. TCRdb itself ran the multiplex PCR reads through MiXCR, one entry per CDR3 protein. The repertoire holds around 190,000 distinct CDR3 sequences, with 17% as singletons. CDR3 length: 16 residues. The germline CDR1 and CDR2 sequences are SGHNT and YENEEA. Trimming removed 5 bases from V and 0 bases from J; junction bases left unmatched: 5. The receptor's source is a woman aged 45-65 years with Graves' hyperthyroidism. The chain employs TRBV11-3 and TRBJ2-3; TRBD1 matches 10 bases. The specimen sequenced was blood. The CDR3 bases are TGTGCCAGCAGCCCCGGGACAGGGGCTAGCACAGATACGCAGTATTTT. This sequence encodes CASSPGTGASTDTQYF.